The T cell receptor (beta chain) described here comes from a study of early T cells in non-severe SARS-CoV-2 infection. The CDR3 is 15 residues long. V trimming: 1 base; J trimming: 5 bases; junction bases outside the gene matches: 4. This clonotype was counted at least ten times. Its antigen is not known. Each single cDNA molecule received a unique molecular identifier. TCRdb itself ran the 5' RACE reads through MiXCR, one entry per CDR3 protein. The sample lists some 70,000 distinct CDR3 sequences, more than 4% occurring once. Findings of the study overall: VDJdb matching, biased toward anti-spike CD8 responses, missed private and CD4 specificities.

Sequencing input: whole blood. The receptor was derived from an adult who was a healthcare worker with PCR-confirmed SARS-CoV-2 infection or an uninfected control (not recorded which). The chain combines TRBV12-3 or TRBV12-4 with TRBJ2-7, with 11 bases identical to TRBD1. CDR3 in amino acids: CASSLGTGGRDEQYF. The CDR3, as DNA: TGTGCCAGCAGTTTAGGGACAGGGGGCAGGGACGAGCAGTACTTC.